Shown below are 25 T cell receptor beta chains from a single sample sequenced in a study of metastatic and nonmetastatic thyroid tumors. Patients had received no treatment of any kind before thyroid surgery. TCRdb reanalyzed the PCR reads with MiXCR. Of 25,000 to 35,000 clones in the sample, 25% to 35% are singletons; the top ten hold roughly 32%. What was sequenced was blood. Receptor source: a female donor with papillary thyroid cancer or a benign thyroid nodule (not recorded which). Some clones in this sample may be carry-over from other donors' samples.

This chain uses TRBV6-1 with TRBJ2-6; no definite D call. Germline V gene data show CDR1 as MNHNS and CDR2 as SASEGT. The CDR3 totals 15 residues. V lost 2 bases to trimming and J lost 0 bases, with 5 bases between them. Here the CDR3 reads CASSECHSGANVLTF. As DNA, the CDR3 is TGTGCCAGCAGTGAATGCCACTCTGGGGCCAACGTCCTGACTTTC.

The chain carries TRBV2 and TRBJ2-5; 12 nucleotides line up with TRBD2. V gave up 6 bases and J gave up 4 bases; unmatched junction bases: 9. Germline CDR1 reads SNHLY; CDR2 reads FYNNEI. This CDR3 contains 16 residues. The CDR3 protein is CASSPVTSGRLETQYF. In DNA form, the CDR3 reads TGTGCCAGCAGCCCCGTGACTAGCGGGAGACTAGAGACCCAGTACTTC.

This clone was observed at least ten times. The CDR3 sequence is CASSLRGLQREQFF. CDR3 DNA sequence: TGTGCCAGCAGCCTCAGGGGTCTCCAGCGGGAGCAGTTCTTC. The rearrangement uses TRBV7-2 and TRBJ2-1, with D possibly matching TRBD1 (6 bases). With 5 bases removed from V and 10 bases from J, the gap between germline ends came to 18 bases. Germline V gene sequence: CDR1 SGHTA, CDR2 FQGNSA. CDR3 size: 14 residues.

Here the CDR3 reads CASSPGETQYF. The CDR3 DNA follows: TGTGCCAGCAGCCCTGGTGAGACCCAGTACTTC. The V and J genes are TRBV7-6 and TRBJ2-5; no reliable D call. Trimming cost V 5 bases and J 5 bases, with 6 bases left between them. The length of the CDR3 is 11 residues. Per germline, CDR1 SGHVS and CDR2 FNYEAQ.

This clone was counted at least ten times. V is TRBV6-4 and J is TRBJ1-1, with D unresolved. Germline CDR1 and CDR2: MRHNA and SNTAGT. V was pared by 5 bases and J by 5 bases, with 12 bases between. This CDR3 has 13 amino acids. CDR3 region: CASSHNLGTEAFF. For the CDR3, the DNA is TGTGCCAGCAGTCACAACTTGGGGACTGAAGCTTTCTTT.

This clone was detected ten times or more. The chain recombines TRBV6-1 with TRBJ2-1; a possible D gene is TRBD2 (5 bases). This CDR3 contains 16 residues. Trimming shortened V by 5 bases and J by 5 bases, and 19 bases separated the two germline ends. CDR1 and CDR2 from the germline V gene are MNHNS and SASEGT. The CDR3 is CASSYSAGAVHNEQFF. CDR3 bases: TGTGCCAGCAGTTACAGCGCGGGTGCGGTCCACAATGAGCAGTTCTTC.

At least ten counts were recorded for this clone. V gene TRBV20-1 combines with J gene TRBJ2-7, with D tentatively TRBD1 or TRBD2 (5 bases each). V was pared by 1 base and J by 3 bases, with 7 bases between. The CDR3 consists of 12 residues. Germline CDR1 reads DFQATT; CDR2 reads SNEGSKA (reference sequence). CDR3 sequence (DNA): TGCAGTGCTAGAGTTGGGGGCTACGAGCAGTACTTC. It specifies CSARVGGYEQYF.

There are many counts of this clone. At one boundary the junction diverges from the germline segment, which might be a read error. V usage is TRBV2 and J usage is TRBJ1-2; TRBD1 matches 8 bases. Germline CDR1 is SNHLY and CDR2 is FYNNEI. The CDR3 has 10 amino acids. The CDR3 DNA reads TGTGCCAGCATGGACAGGGACTCTGAATTC. It yields the protein CASMDRDSEF.

This clone was recorded many times. This chain links TRBV20-1 with TRBJ1-4, with TRBD1 matching 7 bases. The CDR3 length is 14 residues. The germline V gene encodes CDR1 DFQATT and CDR2 SNEGSKA (reference sequence). V dropped 3 bases and J dropped 5; count of bases not matched to a gene: 6. The CDR3: CSASGEGANEKLFF. CDR3 nucleotide sequence: TGCAGTGCTAGTGGGGAGGGGGCAAATGAAAAACTGTTTTTT.

This clone occurred a few times. The rearrangement links TRBV6-1 to TRBJ2-7, with D uncertain. Trimming removed 6 bases at V and 3 bases at J, with 15 bases between. Germline values: CDR1 MNHNS, CDR2 SASEGT. The CDR3 loop spans 14 amino acids. The CDR3 spells CASRPRWNDYEQYF. Written as DNA, the CDR3 is TGTGCCAGCAGACCCAGGTGGAATGACTACGAGCAGTACTTC.

This clone was observed at least ten times. The V gene is TRBV19, the J gene TRBJ1-5; TRBD1 might be the D (5 bases). The CDR3 is made up of 15 amino acids. In germline, CDR1 is LNHDA, CDR2 SQIVND (reference sequence). V was clipped by 6 bases and J by 3 bases, with 15 bases between them. CDR3 nucleotide sequence: TGTGCCAGTAGAGGCTTCGGGGCCTTCAATCAGCCCCAGCATTTT. It is translated as CASRGFGAFNQPQHF.

The rearrangement uses TRBV6-2 or TRBV6-3 and TRBJ2-2, with 10 bases identical to TRBD2. V shed 5 bases and J 11 bases; nucleotides not matched to a gene: 11. Germline CDR1 MNHEY, CDR2 SVGEGT. CDR3 size: 15 residues. CDR3 sequence (DNA): TGTGCCAGCAGTGCCGGGACTAGCGAAATCGGTGAGCTGTTTTTT. Encoded protein: CASSAGTSEIGELFF.

This clone was observed at least ten times. The chain recombines TRBV29-1 with TRBJ2-1; no reliable D call. V lost 1 base and J lost 12, with 10 bases in between. The germline V gene has CDR1 SQVTM and CDR2 ANQGSEA. This CDR3 has 11 amino acids. The CDR3 sequence: CSVEGEAPQFF. In nucleotides, the CDR3 is TGCAGCGTTGAAGGAGAGGCACCGCAGTTCTTC.

The rearrangement uses TRBV5-1 and TRBJ1-1, with TRBD1 matching 12 bases. The CDR3 runs to 17 residues. With V trimmed by 5 bases and J by 4 bases, 12 bases remained unmatched. Germline CDR1 reads SGHRS; CDR2 reads YFSETQ. CDR3 loop: CASRRPGQGASGTEAFF. Here the CDR3 DNA reads TGCGCCAGCAGACGACCGGGACAGGGGGCGTCGGGCACTGAAGCTTTCTTT.

This clone is labeled as medium-sized. This chain uses TRBV20-1 with TRBJ2-7; TRBD1 aligns across 8 bases. Germline V CDR1 and CDR2: DFQATT, SNEGSKA (reference sequence). V was pared by 2 bases and J by 6 bases, with 12 bases of the junction left unmatched. This CDR3 contains 15 residues. The CDR3 coding sequence is TGCAGTGCTAGATCCCCGGGACAGGAACCTCCCGAGCAGTACTTC. This codes for CSARSPGQEPPEQYF.

In its sample, this clone was seen a few times. The CDR3 loop reads CASNSQGTGNTIYF. CDR3 coding DNA: TGTGCCAGCAACTCGCAGGGAACTGGAAACACCATATATTTT. The V gene is TRBV28, the J gene TRBJ1-3, with a possible D match to TRBD1 (5 bases). With 7 bases removed from V and 2 bases from J, the gap between germline ends came to 12 bases. CDR3 length: 14 amino acids. CDR1 and CDR2 from the germline V gene are MDHEN and SYDVKM.

This chain links TRBV20-1 with TRBJ2-7, with D unresolved. V lost 5 bases to trimming and J lost 1 base, with 9 bases between them. The CDR3 runs 12 residues. The germline gives CDR1 DFQATT, CDR2 SNEGSKA (reference sequence). CDR3 region: CSAPDLSYEQYF. The CDR3 region has the DNA TGCAGTGCTCCAGACTTGTCCTACGAGCAGTACTTC.

This clone came up many times. This chain joins TRBV20-1 and TRBJ2-3; the match to TRBD2 covers 14 bases. Germline lookup yields CDR1 DFQATT and CDR2 SNEGSKA (reference sequence). Trimming took 6 bases from V and 11 from J; bases not matched to a gene: 10. CDR3 length equals 14 residues. This CDR3 reads CSASGLAGAGRQYF. The CDR3 DNA follows: TGCAGTGCCTCGGGACTAGCGGGAGCTGGCCGGCAGTATTTT.

This clone was picked up many times. This chain joins TRBV7-2 and TRBJ2-1; TRBD2 might be the D (5 bases). Per germline, CDR1 SGHTA and CDR2 FQGNSA. V was trimmed by 3 bases and J by 8 bases, leaving 8 bases between them. The CDR3 consists of 12 residues. As DNA, the CDR3 is TGTGCCAGCAGCTTGGTGCGGGATGAGCAGTTCTTC. Amino acid sequence: CASSLVRDEQFF.

This clone was counted ten times or more. CDR3 bases: TGTGCCAGCAGCGTAGAAGCGAACCAGGGGTTCGCAGATACGCAGTATTTT. It is translated as CASSVEANQGFADTQYF. This chain links TRBV9 with TRBJ2-3; D is possibly TRBD1 (6 bases). Trimming removed 0 bases from V and 4 bases from J, with 18 bases in between. CDR1 and CDR2 from the germline V gene are SGDLS and YYNGEE. The CDR3 is 17 residues long.

About this clone: Since no conserved phenylalanine or tryptophan closes the CDR3, a read error is the likely cause. The chain carries TRBV6-2 or TRBV6-3 and TRBJ2-3; 9 bases line up with TRBD2. The CDR3 consists of 16 residues. Unmatched junction bases numbered 11, after V lost 4 bases and J lost 6 bases. Germline V gene data show CDR1 as MNHEY and CDR2 as SVGEGT. The CDR3: CASSSFMTSGADTQYI. The DNA of the CDR3 is TGTGCCAGCAGTTCCTTCATGACTAGCGGTGCGGATACGCAGTATATT.

This clone is labeled medium-sized. J is TRBJ2-3 and V is TRBV11-3; 9 bases line up with TRBD2. With 5 bases clipped from V and 0 bases from J, the junction kept 6 bases outside the gene matches. The CDR3 consists of 16 residues. Germline CDR1 reads SGHNT; CDR2 reads YENEEA. CDR3 nucleotide sequence: TGTGCCAGCAGCAAGGGACTAGCAGTAAGCACAGATACGCAGTATTTT. Protein: CASSKGLAVSTDTQYF.

The rearrangement joins TRBV5-1 to TRBJ1-4; no clear D gene. Per germline, CDR1 SGHRS and CDR2 YFSETQ. Trimming took 3 bases from V and 2 from J, leaving 5 bases between them. The CDR3 sequence is 13 residues long. The CDR3 DNA follows: TGCGCCAGCAGCTGGACGACTAATGAAAAACTGTTTTTT. Translated: CASSWTTNEKLFF.

Many counts were recorded for this clone. The V and J genes are TRBV18 and TRBJ2-3; D is unresolved. Germline-derived CDR1 and CDR2 are KGHSH and LQKENI. Trimming removed 4 bases at V and 0 bases at J, with 8 bases between. The CDR3 has 14 amino acids. CDR3 sequence (DNA): TGTGCCAGCTCACTACAGCCGAGCACAGATACGCAGTATTTT. This encodes CASSLQPSTDTQYF.

This clone was observed many times. V is TRBV5-4 and J is TRBJ2-7; D uncertain. The ends were cut back, 3 bases at V and 3 bases at J, with 10 bases in the middle. CDR1 and CDR2 (germline): SGHNT, YYREEE (reference sequence). The CDR3 consists of 13 residues. CDR3: CASSSDGDYEQYF. DNA of the CDR3: TGTGCCAGCAGCTCGGACGGTGACTACGAGCAGTACTTC. Full variable domain (outside the CDR3, taken from reference TRBV5-4 and TRBJ2-7): ETGVTQSPTHLIKTRGQQVTLRCSSQSGHNTVSWYQQALGQGPQFIFQYYREEENGRGNFPPRFSGLQFPNYSSELNVNALELDDSALYLCASSSDGDYEQYFGPGTRLTVT.